Listed below are T cell receptor beta chains from one sample, sequenced in a study of T cells in Graves' hyperthyroidism and ophthalmopathy. In TCRdb, the multiplex PCR reads were re-called with MiXCR into one record per CDR3 protein. The repertoire consists of 750,000 to 900,000 distinct CDR3 sequences, with about 38% occurring once and the leading ten covering around 10%. The source material was blood. Receptors were obtained from a man younger than 30 with Graves' hyperthyroidism. Each CDR3 is given with its conserved first and last residue. A D gene is named only where the DNA matches it firmly. Part of the rows lack a size; the others show once, few, many or a class for expanded clones.

v_gene	abundance	d_gene	j_gene	CDR3aa	CDR3nt
TRBV2	many	TRBD1	TRBJ1-2	CASGEQGAQGYTF	TGTGCCAGCGGGGAACAGGGGGCGCAAGGCTACACCTTC
TRBV2	few	NA	TRBJ2-7	CASSEARGGNYEQYF	TGTGCCAGCAGTGAAGCGCGAGGGGGGAACTACGAGCAGTACTTC
TRBV29-1	many	NA	TRBJ2-7	CSVVGVVQGDEQYF	TGCAGCGTTGTGGGGGTCGTTCAAGGGGACGAGCAGTACTTC
TRBV10-3	NA	TRBD1	TRBJ1-2	CATTGRNDYGYTF	TGTGCCACGACAGGGCGGAACGACTATGGCTACACCTTC
TRBV12-3/TRBV12-4	NA	TRBD1	TRBJ2-5	CASRRGQGAWTQYF	TGTGCCAGCAGACGGGGACAGGGGGCGTGGACCCAGTACTTC
TRBV7-2	once	NA	TRBJ2-2	CASSLFGLRQQVNTGELFF	TGTGCCAGCAGCTTATTCGGACTCAGACAGCAAGTGAACACCGGGGAGCTGTTTTTT
TRBV7-9	NA	NA	TRBJ2-5	CASREISGKETQYF	TGTGCCAGCAGGGAGATTAGCGGAAAAGAGACTCAGTACTTC
TRBV10-3	many	TRBD2	TRBJ2-5	CAISGGAGGLKTQYF	TGTGCCATCAGTGGTGGAGCGGGGGGCTTGAAGACCCAGTACTTC
TRBV15	many	TRBD1	TRBJ2-5	CATSRRQGAGETQYF	TGTGCCACCAGCCGCAGACAGGGGGCAGGGGAGACCCAGTACTTC
TRBV7-9	few	NA	TRBJ1-6	CASSQGNQRRNNSPLHF	TGTGCCAGCAGCCAAGGGAACCAAAGGCGGAATAATTCACCCCTCCACTTT
TRBV29-1	many	NA	TRBJ1-1	CSAAPSSGWGLAFF	TGCAGCGCAGCTCCGTCGTCAGGGTGGGGTTTAGCTTTCTTT
TRBV4-2	NA	TRBD2	TRBJ2-5	CASSHSGTMGETQYF	TGTGCCAGCAGCCATTCCGGGACTATGGGAGAGACCCAGTACTTC
TRBV7-9	once	NA	TRBJ1-6	CASSFRGLSYNSPLHF	TGTGCCAGCAGCTTCAGGGGACTCTCCTATAATTCACCCCTCCACTTT
TRBV5-1	NA	TRBD1	TRBJ1-1	CASRTGADEAFF	TGCGCCAGCAGGACAGGGGCTGATGAAGCTTTCTTT
TRBV25-1	NA	TRBD1	TRBJ1-1	CASSWTGKGGTEAFF	TGTGCCAGCAGTTGGACAGGGAAGGGGGGCACTGAAGCTTTCTTT
TRBV7-9	few	NA	TRBJ1-1	CASSFSGSNTEAFF	TGTGCCAGCAGCTTTTCAGGAAGTAACACTGAAGCTTTCTTT
TRBV7-9	NA	TRBD2	TRBJ2-2	CASSLGGLASTGELFF	TGTGCCAGCAGCTTAGGGGGACTAGCGAGCACCGGGGAGCTGTTTTTT
TRBV2	NA	NA	TRBJ2-3	CASRAADTQYF	TGTGCCAGCAGGGCCGCAGATACGCAGTATTTT
TRBV12-3/TRBV12-4	many	NA	TRBJ2-5	CASSHDRFQETQYF	TGTGCCAGCAGCCATGACAGGTTCCAGGAGACCCAGTACTTC
TRBV19	NA	NA	TRBJ2-2	CASQRAGTTNTGELFF	TGTGCCAGTCAGCGGGCCGGGACCACGAACACCGGGGAGCTGTTTTTT
TRBV25-1	many	NA	TRBJ1-2	CASSESGRANYGYTF	TGTGCCAGCAGTGAAAGTGGCAGAGCTAACTATGGCTACACCTTC
TRBV20-1	many	NA	TRBJ1-5	CSARDSGGGSGNQPQHF	TGCAGTGCTAGAGATTCTGGAGGGGGTTCGGGCAATCAGCCCCAGCATTTT
TRBV2	NA	TRBD2	TRBJ2-5	CAAGVAGTQYF	TGTGCCGCGGGAGTGGCGGGGACCCAGTACTTC
TRBV29-1	NA	NA	TRBJ1-3	CSVLGHRSGNTIYF	TGCAGCGTTCTGGGACATCGCTCTGGAAACACCATATATTTT
TRBV4-2	many	NA	TRBJ2-2	CASSQDGHTGELFF	TGTGCCAGCAGCCAAGACGGTCACACCGGGGAGCTGTTTTTT
TRBV5-1	few	NA	TRBJ1-1	CASSDSTEAFF	TGCGCCAGCAGCGACTCTACTGAAGCTTTCTTT
TRBV20-1	NA	TRBD1	TRBJ2-7	CSASGGTGGSYEQYF	TGCAGTGCCAGCGGCGGGACAGGGGGCTCCTACGAGCAGTACTTC
TRBV7-2	few	NA	TRBJ1-1	CASSPGGVMNTEAFF	TGCGCCAGCAGCCCCGGGGGGGTAATGAACACTGAAGCTTTCTTT
TRBV11-1	NA	TRBD2	TRBJ2-6	CASSLRGLAGTGANVLTF	TGTGCCAGCAGCCTAAGGGGACTAGCGGGGACCGGGGCCAACGTCCTGACTTTC